Listed here is a single T cell receptor (beta chain). The entry originates in a study of shared clonotypes between healthy human individuals. The overall study: Each donor contributed plates that comprised three CD4 naive, three CD4 memory, two CD8 naive and one CD8 memory.

Sequencing used immunoSEQ multiplex PCR; TCRdb keeps in-frame clones, though not all of them. The sample includes approximately 1.9 million clones, just over 90% of them seen just once. Terminally differentiated effector memory CD45RA+ cells were excluded from the naive CD8 cells, which were CD45RO-negative and positively selected for CCR7. The germline V and J ends were trimmed by 3 bases and 2 bases, with 11 bases remaining between them. The CDR3 has 13 residues. Per the germline V gene, CDR1 is SQVTM and CDR2 is ANQGSEA. The rearrangement joins TRBV29-1 to TRBJ2-7; a possible D gene is TRBD2 (6 bases). The sample comprised naive CD8+ T cells from PBMCs. The sequence was collected from a man younger than 30 in good health. Some clones in this sample may be carry-over from other donors' samples. DNA of the CDR3: TGCAGCGTTGATGGAGGGATGGCCTACGAGCAGTACTTC. Protein: CSVDGGMAYEQYF.